The 22 T cell receptor beta chains below all came from one sample that was sequenced in a study of cytomegalovirus exposure and HLA in healthy donors. The PCR contained 60 Vbeta and 13 Jbeta primers. Sequencing was performed with immunoSEQ multiplex PCR; in TCRdb, only in-frame clones are kept and a portion is missing. The data contain roughly 110,000 clones, roughly four fifths of them singletons. Sequences were obtained from PBMCs. These receptors originate from a man between 60 and 75 years old in good health and CMV-seronegative.

V is TRBV15 and J is TRBJ1-2; the match to TRBD1 covers 7 bases. The CDR3 extends over 14 amino acids. The germline CDR1 and CDR2 sequences are LNHNV and YYDKDF (reference sequence). The V and J ends lost 0 bases and 7 bases, in that order; junction bases with no gene match: 5. The CDR3 sequence: CATSRDQGGGGYTF. The CDR3 nucleotides read TGTGCCACCAGCAGAGATCAGGGGGGCGGTGGCTACACCTTC.

V usage is TRBV28 and J usage is TRBJ1-1; D not certain. From germline, CDR1 is MDHEN and CDR2 SYDVKM. This CDR3 is built from 12 residues. Trimming stripped 4 bases from V and 7 bases from J, with 10 bases between. As DNA, the CDR3 is TGTGCCAGCAGTTCCCCCCCAAATGAAGCTTTCTTT. This codes for CASSSPPNEAFF.

The gene calls are TRBV7-9 and TRBJ2-7, with 10 nucleotides matching TRBD2. The V and J ends lost 7 bases and 0 bases, in that order; junction bases with no gene match: 18. Germline loops: CDR1 SEHNR, CDR2 FQNEAQ (reference sequence). The CDR3 length is 19 residues. This CDR3 reads CASILSVSGLAGDSYEQYF. CDR3 sequence (DNA): TGTGCCAGCATCCTTAGCGTTTCAGGGCTAGCGGGGGACTCCTACGAGCAGTACTTC.

This chain uses TRBV5-1 with TRBJ1-4; 9 nucleotides agree with TRBD1. Germline CDR1 SGHRS, CDR2 YFSETQ. Trimming took 5 bases from V and 7 from J; bases not matched to a gene: 6. The CDR3 has 14 residues. The chain's CDR3 is CASRSTGGSEKLFF. As DNA, the CDR3 is TGCGCCAGCAGGTCGACAGGGGGAAGTGAAAAACTGTTTTTT.

The rearrangement joins TRBV6-1 to TRBJ1-1; D is perhaps TRBD1 (5 bases). This CDR3 comprises 14 residues. Germline lookup yields CDR1 MNHNS and CDR2 SASEGT. Trimming shortened V by 11 bases and J by 0 bases, and 16 bases separated the two germline ends. The CDR3 coding sequence is TGTGCCCTTAGGCGGGGCAGCATGAACACTGAAGCTTTCTTT. Translating it yields CALRRGSMNTEAFF.

The gene calls are TRBV5-1 and TRBJ2-1; 14 positions agree with TRBD2. Germline lookup yields CDR1 SGHRS and CDR2 YFSETQ. The junction had 12 bases not matched to a gene; V was cut back by 4 bases and J by 0 bases. There are 20 residues in the CDR3. CDR3 residues: CASSKAGGTSGGSSYNEQFF. Written as DNA, the CDR3 is TGCGCCAGCAGCAAGGCGGGTGGGACTAGCGGGGGTAGCTCCTACAATGAGCAGTTCTTC.

The V gene is TRBV7-2, the J gene TRBJ2-7; 7 nucleotides align to TRBD1. CDR1 is SGHTA, CDR2 FQGNSA, per germline. CDR3 size: 15 residues. V trimming: 0 bases; J trimming: 4 bases; junction bases outside the gene matches: 6. The CDR3 coding sequence is TGTGCCAGCAGCTTAGCGGGGACAGTTCCGTACGAGCAGTACTTC. This encodes CASSLAGTVPYEQYF.

The chain joins TRBV5-6 to TRBJ2-2; tentative D call: TRBD1 (5 bases). V shed 2 bases and J shed 1 base, with 9 bases lying between them. The CDR3 has 15 amino acids. In germline, CDR1 is SGHDT, CDR2 YYEEEE. The CDR3 DNA follows: TGTGCCAGCAGCTTTGGTGACAGGAACACCGGGGAGCTGTTTTTT. Translated, it gives CASSFGDRNTGELFF.

The rearrangement links TRBV5-1 to TRBJ1-3; possible D gene TRBD1, 5 bases. The CDR3 contains 17 residues. The V gene lost 0 bases and the J gene lost 0 bases, with 13 bases spanning the gap. CDR1 is SGHRS and CDR2 is YFSETQ in the germline V gene. In DNA, the CDR3 is TGCGCCAGCAGCTTGGTCGACCAGGGAAACTCTGGAAACACCATATATTTT. This translates into CASSLVDQGNSGNTIYF.

There are a few counts of this clone. V is TRBV7-3 and J is TRBJ1-2; possible D gene TRBD1, 5 bases. Germline V gene sequence: CDR1 SGHTA, CDR2 FQGTGA. The length of the CDR3 is 17 residues. V lost 5 bases and J lost 2, with 21 bases in between. CDR3 DNA sequence: TGTGCCAGCAGCCCACAACCGGGACTCACTACAAACTATGGCTACACCTTC. Its translation is CASSPQPGLTTNYGYTF.

The J gene is TRBJ1-4, the V gene TRBV5-8; D is possibly TRBD1 (5 bases). Germline CDR1 reads SGHTS; CDR2 reads YDEGEE. V gave up 0 bases and J gave up 4 bases, with 10 bases separating them. CDR3 length: 15 residues. CDR3 sequence (DNA): TGTGCCAGCAGCTTGGTGGACGACAGTAATGAAAAACTGTTTTTT. This encodes CASSLVDDSNEKLFF.

J is TRBJ1-6 and V is TRBV9; 7 bases match TRBD1. The ends lost 4 bases at V and 10 bases at J; junction bases unmatched: 14. This CDR3 contains 16 residues. Germline V gene lookup returns CDR1 SGDLS and CDR2 YYNGEE. The CDR3 loop is CASSKGAPNIGSPLHF. The CDR3 DNA is TGTGCCAGCAGCAAGGGGGCGCCGAATATCGGATCACCCCTCCACTTT.

This clone was observed once. J is TRBJ1-4 and V is TRBV11-2; D unclear. Trimming shortened V by 3 bases and J by 3 bases, and 17 bases separated the two germline ends. The CDR3 covers 17 residues. Germline values: CDR1 SGHAT, CDR2 FQNNGV. CDR3 DNA sequence: TGTGCCAGCAGCTTCGCCCCTACAGTTATTGCTAATGAAAAACTGTTTTTT. This sequence encodes CASSFAPTVIANEKLFF.

The chain is built from TRBV5-1 and TRBJ1-6; TRBD1 agrees at 7 bases. Per germline, CDR1 SGHRS and CDR2 YFSETQ. The junction had 12 bases not matched to a gene; V was cut back by 5 bases and J by 13 bases. This CDR3 is built from 14 residues. This CDR3 reads CASRQTGQTGPLHF. For the CDR3, the DNA is TGCGCCAGCAGACAGACAGGGCAGACGGGTCCCCTCCACTTT.

The chain recombines TRBV7-2 with TRBJ2-7, with D perhaps matching TRBD2 (5 bases). The CDR3 is made up of 13 amino acids. Germline CDR1 is SGHTA and CDR2 is FQGNSA. V gave up 5 bases and J gave up 4 bases, with 12 bases separating them. CDR3 in DNA: TGTGCCAGCAGCGGAGGTGCAGGTTACGAGCAGTACGTC. Encoded protein: CASSGGAGYEQYV.

This clone came up a few times. The V and J genes are TRBV10-3 and TRBJ1-4; D is ambiguous. V lost 0 bases, J lost 7 bases, and 18 bases lay in between. The germline CDR1 and CDR2 sequences are ENHRY and SYGVKD. There are 17 residues in the CDR3. The CDR3 nucleotides read TGTGCCATCAGTGAGTCCGGGCCGGAGGGTAGGCGTGAAAAACTGTTTTTT. Protein sequence: CAISESGPEGRREKLFF.

This clone was recorded once. The V call is TRBV4-3, the J call TRBJ1-2, with D possibly matching TRBD1 (5 bases). The CDR3 is 15 amino acids. Germline lookup yields CDR1 LGHNA and CDR2 YSLEER. V was trimmed by 4 bases and J by 8 bases, leaving 20 bases between them. The CDR3 spells CASSPSIGAEYGYTF. The CDR3 DNA reads as TGCGCCAGCAGCCCTTCAATAGGGGCGGAATACGGCTACACCTTC.

The chain carries TRBV7-3 and TRBJ1-6; D may be TRBD1 (5 bases). Trimming removed 4 bases from V and 6 bases from J, with 10 bases in between. From germline, CDR1 is SGHTA and CDR2 FQGTGA. This CDR3 contains 14 residues. DNA for the CDR3: TGTGCCAGCAGCTCCCAGGGTGTTAATTCACCCCTCCACTTT. Its translation is CASSSQGVNSPLHF.

The CDR3 DNA follows: TGTGCCAGCAGGCCCCTGACGGGGGAGAATGAAAAACTGTTTTTT. Residues: CASRPLTGENEKLFF. This sequence joins TRBV6-6 and TRBJ1-4; tentative D call: TRBD1 (5 bases). V was cut by 6 bases and J by 5 bases, with 16 bases left in between. Germline CDR1 reads MNHNY; CDR2 reads SVGAGI (reference sequence). The CDR3 runs 15 residues.

This chain joins TRBV27 and TRBJ1-2, with D possibly matching TRBD1 (5 bases). Germline V CDR1 and CDR2: MNHEY, SMNVEV (reference sequence). The CDR3 is made up of 16 amino acids. Trimming took 6 bases from V and 4 from J, leaving 21 bases between them. CDR3 bases: TGTGCCAGCAGGGACTACGCGGGCAGGGATGTCTATGGCTACACCTTC. The encoded protein is CASRDYAGRDVYGYTF.

V usage is TRBV19 and J usage is TRBJ2-2, with 9 bases fitting TRBD1. The ends lost 7 bases at V and 1 base at J; junction bases unmatched: 1. Germline CDR1 LNHDA, CDR2 SQIVND (reference sequence). This CDR3 spans 14 amino acids. This CDR3 reads CASNRGQNTGELFF. CDR3 coding DNA: TGTGCCAGTAACAGGGGGCAGAACACCGGGGAGCTGTTTTTT.

The CDR3: CASSYRQGQETQYF. CDR3 sequence (DNA): TGCGCCAGCAGCTATAGACAAGGCCAAGAGACCCAGTACTTC. V gene TRBV5-1 combines with J gene TRBJ2-5; no clear D. Germline CDR1 and CDR2: SGHRS and YFSETQ. Trimming shortened V by 3 bases and J by 1 base, and 10 bases separated the two germline ends. The CDR3 totals 14 residues.